Described below is a single T cell receptor (beta chain) sequence and its context. Its antigen is as yet unknown. This sample was included in a study of T-cell reconstitution after alpha-beta-depleted transplantation in children. Notes on the study in general: After transplant, at about two months, alpha-beta T cells were reportedly derived from several hundred expanded graft clones.

Unique molecular identifiers were incorporated during preparation of the TCRbeta library. Using its own MiXCR run on the PCR reads, TCRdb lists one record per CDR3 protein. The table includes 600,000 to 800,000 distinct CDR3 sequences, under 15% detected once. The TCR comes from a girl aged 2 to 9 with congenital amegakaryocytic thrombocytopenia, due to receive a stem cell transplant. This material consisted of PBMCs, taken before TCRalphabeta/CD19-depleted stem cell transplant.

The DNA for the CDR3 is TGTGCCAGCAGCCTTCTTCTCCCCAGGGCGGGAGGAACAGATACGCAGTATTTT. Protein product: CASSLLLPRAGGTDTQYF. This sequence joins TRBV11-2 and TRBJ2-3, with 8 bases lining up with TRBD2. Unmatched junction bases numbered 16, after V lost 5 bases and J lost 3 bases. The CDR3 totals 18 residues. CDR1 is SGHAT and CDR2 is FQNNGV in the germline V gene.